The 13 T cell receptor beta chains below were found in one sample sequenced in a study of technical replicates of blood from a few donors. Libraries were prepared by immunoSEQ multiplex PCR; TCRdb keeps only in-frame clonotypes and omits some of them. This table holds approximately 84,000 clones, roughly 98% found once. Source material: T cells isolated from PBMCs. The receptors derive from a human donor in good health.

The chain recombines TRBV5-4 with TRBJ2-7; 10 bases map to TRBD2. Germline V lookup: CDR1 SGHNT, CDR2 YYREEE (reference sequence). The ends lost 3 bases at V and 4 bases at J; junction bases unmatched: 7. The CDR3 is made up of 15 amino acids. CDR3 protein: CASSSGLAAGYEQYF. The CDR3 DNA follows: TGTGCCAGCAGCTCTGGACTAGCGGCTGGATACGAGCAGTACTTC. The variable domain in full, with the rest retrieved from reference TRBV5-4 and TRBJ2-7, is ETGVTQSPTHLIKTRGQQVTLRCSSQSGHNTVSWYQQALGQGPQFIFQYYREEENGRGNFPPRFSGLQFPNYSSELNVNALELDDSALYLCASSSGLAAGYEQYFGPGTRLTVT.

The J gene is TRBJ1-6, the V gene TRBV10-3; 8 positions agree with TRBD1. The CDR3 covers 19 residues. The germline CDR1 and CDR2 sequences are ENHRY and SYGVKD. V dropped 0 bases and J dropped 8; count of bases not matched to a gene: 15. CDR3 protein: CAISESRDRRRFGHSPLHF. CDR3 DNA: TGTGCCATCAGTGAGTCTCGGGACAGGCGGCGATTCGGTCATTCACCCCTCCACTTT.

The chain combines TRBV30 with TRBJ1-2; TRBD1 might be the D (6 bases). The CDR3 is made up of 13 amino acids. Germline CDR1 GTSNPN, CDR2 SVGIG (reference sequence). With 2 bases removed from V and 5 bases from J, the gap between germline ends came to 12 bases. The DNA of the CDR3 is TGTGCCTGGAGTTCAGGGGCGAGGTATGGCTACACCTTC. Translating gives CAWSSGARYGYTF.

The chain joins TRBV19 to TRBJ2-1; the D gene is possibly TRBD2 (6 bases). The CDR3 totals 16 residues. CDR1 LNHDA and CDR2 SQIVND come from the germline V gene (reference sequence). The V end lost 1 base, the J end lost 4 bases, and 14 bases lay between the germline ends. Written as DNA, the CDR3 is TGTGCCAGTAGTATAGGAGGGTCTAGCGTATACAATGAGCAGTTCTTC. This encodes CASSIGGSSVYNEQFF.

V and J are TRBV25-1 and TRBJ2-1, with D perhaps TRBD1 (6 bases). Trimming removed 5 bases from V and 1 base from J, with 18 bases in between. The CDR3 covers 17 residues. The germline gives CDR1 MGHDK, CDR2 SYGVNS. CDR3 bases: TGTGCCAGCAGTCCGTTACAGGGTATCGGGTCCTACAATGAGCAGTTCTTC. As protein: CASSPLQGIGSYNEQFF.

This chain uses TRBV27 with TRBJ1-2, with D maybe TRBD1 (6 bases). CDR1 MNHEY and CDR2 SMNVEV come from the germline V gene (reference sequence). Trimming stripped 2 bases from V and 1 base from J, with 8 bases between. CDR3 length: 14 residues. The CDR3 DNA reads TGTGCCAGCAGTTTAACAGGGTTTAACTATGGCTACACCTTC. It is translated as CASSLTGFNYGYTF.

J is TRBJ2-3 and V is TRBV7-6; 8 bases are shared with TRBD2. The germline V gene has CDR1 SGHVS and CDR2 FNYEAQ. V dropped 0 bases and J dropped 0; count of bases not matched to a gene: 8. The CDR3 has 18 residues. CDR3 bases: TGTGCCAGCAGCTTAGCCCCCAAGGCGGGGGGAAGCACAGATACGCAGTATTTT. Protein: CASSLAPKAGGSTDTQYF.

The J gene is TRBJ1-2, the V gene TRBV28, with a tentative D call TRBD1 (6 bases). V was clipped by 4 bases and J by 4 bases, with 16 bases between them. Germline V gives CDR1 MDHEN, CDR2 SYDVKM. The CDR3 runs to 15 residues. The CDR3 DNA reads as TGTGCCAGCAGTTCGGCCTGGGGGCTTACCTATGGCTACACCTTC. It yields the protein CASSSAWGLTYGYTF.

The chain carries TRBV11-2 and TRBJ1-2; 8 bases line up with TRBD1. The V gene's germline CDR1 is SGHAT and CDR2 FQNNGV. V was clipped by 8 bases and J by 10 bases; unmatched bases: 15. This CDR3 comprises 14 residues. CDR3 in DNA: TGTGCCAGCGACGCAATTGGACAGGGTTACGACTACACCTTC. Amino acids: CASDAIGQGYDYTF.

This chain links TRBV2 with TRBJ2-5, with 10 bases fitting TRBD2. The V gene end was trimmed by 11 bases and the J gene end by 3 bases; junction bases not matched to a gene: 9. Germline CDR1 SNHLY, CDR2 FYNNEI. This CDR3 is 14 amino acids long. The CDR3 DNA reads TGTGCCGTCACCGTAGGACTAGCGGAAGAGACCCAGTACTTC. Translation: CAVTVGLAEETQYF.

The CDR3 nucleotides read TGTGCCAGCAGCTTAGGGCAGAAAGATTCACCCCTCCACTTT. Translated, it gives CASSLGQKDSPLHF. The V gene is TRBV11-3, the J gene TRBJ1-6; no clear D gene. This CDR3 spans 14 amino acids. Germline CDR1 and CDR2: SGHNT and YENEEA. The V end lost 1 base, the J end lost 8 bases, and 9 bases lay between the germline ends.

The V and J genes are TRBV6-6 and TRBJ1-6; 9 nucleotides line up with TRBD1. V was clipped by 2 bases and J by 7 bases; unmatched bases: 3. Germline CDR1 MNHNY, CDR2 SVGAGI (reference sequence). CDR3 length equals 15 residues. CDR3 in DNA: TGTGCCAGCAGTTACGGGGACAGGGTCAATTCACCCCTCCACTTT. It codes for CASSYGDRVNSPLHF.

The chain has TRBV15 and TRBJ1-5; D remains unclear. The CDR3 is 16 amino acids. CDR1 and CDR2 from the germline V gene are LNHNV and YYDKDF (reference sequence). V was shortened by 5 bases and J by 0 bases, with 14 bases between the two germline ends. As DNA, the CDR3 is TGTGCCACCAGCGAGGGTCGGCTCAATAGCAATCAGCCCCAGCATTTT. Encoded protein: CATSEGRLNSNQPQHF.